The source of this TCR beta chain is a study of control samples from healthy donors and cancer patients. V lost 0 bases to trimming and J lost 2 bases, with 11 bases between them. The CDR3 extends over 15 amino acids. The germline CDR1 and CDR2 sequences are MGHRA and YSYEKL. Generated by immunoSEQ multiplex PCR, the TCRdb table keeps only in-frame clones and is missing some. The top ten hold roughly 2.1% of the sample, which has about 120,000 clones, around 93% seen once. The sequenced sample was blood. The sequence derives from a woman between 45 and 60 years old in good health. The chain recombines TRBV4-1 with TRBJ2-7; either TRBD1 or TRBD2 may supply D (5 bases each). CDR3 in amino acids: CASSQDFPGPYEQYF. The CDR3 nucleotides read TGCGCCAGCAGCCAAGATTTCCCGGGGCCCTACGAGCAGTACTTC.